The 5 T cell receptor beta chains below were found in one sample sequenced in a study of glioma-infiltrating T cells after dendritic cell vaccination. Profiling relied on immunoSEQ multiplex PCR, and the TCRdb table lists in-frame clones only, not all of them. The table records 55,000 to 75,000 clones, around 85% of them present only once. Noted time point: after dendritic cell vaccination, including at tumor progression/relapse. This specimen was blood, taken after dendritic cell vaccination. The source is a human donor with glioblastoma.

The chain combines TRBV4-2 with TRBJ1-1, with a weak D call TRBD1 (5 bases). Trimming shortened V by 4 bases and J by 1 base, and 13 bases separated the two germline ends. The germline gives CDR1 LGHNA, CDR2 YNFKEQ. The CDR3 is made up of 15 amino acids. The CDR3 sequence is CASSREAGGNTEAFF. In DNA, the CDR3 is TGTGCCAGCAGCCGCGAGGCGGGGGGGAACACTGAAGCTTTCTTT.

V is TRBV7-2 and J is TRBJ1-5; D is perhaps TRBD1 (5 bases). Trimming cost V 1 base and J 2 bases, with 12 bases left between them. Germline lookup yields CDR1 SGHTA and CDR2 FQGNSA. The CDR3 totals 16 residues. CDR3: CASSLDPPGGNQPQHF. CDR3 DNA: TGTGCCAGCAGCTTAGACCCCCCGGGGGGCAATCAGCCCCAGCATTTT.

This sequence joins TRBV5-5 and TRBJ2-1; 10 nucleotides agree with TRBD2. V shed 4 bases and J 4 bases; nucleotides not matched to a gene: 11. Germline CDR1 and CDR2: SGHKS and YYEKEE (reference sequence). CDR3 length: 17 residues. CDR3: CASSPSGGSAGYNEQFF. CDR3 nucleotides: TGTGCCAGCAGCCCTAGCGGGGGATCAGCGGGGTACAATGAGCAGTTCTTC.

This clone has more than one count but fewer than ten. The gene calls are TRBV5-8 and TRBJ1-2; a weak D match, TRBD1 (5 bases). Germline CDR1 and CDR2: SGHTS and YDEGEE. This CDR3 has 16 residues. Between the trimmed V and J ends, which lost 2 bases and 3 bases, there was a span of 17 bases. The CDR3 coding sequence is TGTGCCAGCAGCTTTCCGGGTCCTGCCAGGGACTATGGCTACACCTTC. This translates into CASSFPGPARDYGYTF.

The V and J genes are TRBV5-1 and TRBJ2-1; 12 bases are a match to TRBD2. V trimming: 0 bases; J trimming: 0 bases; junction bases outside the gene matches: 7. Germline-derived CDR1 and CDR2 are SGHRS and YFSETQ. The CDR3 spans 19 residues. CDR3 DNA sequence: TGCGCCAGCAGCTTGGTGGGCCTAGCGGGGGGGAGCTCCTACAATGAGCAGTTCTTC. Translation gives CASSLVGLAGGSSYNEQFF.